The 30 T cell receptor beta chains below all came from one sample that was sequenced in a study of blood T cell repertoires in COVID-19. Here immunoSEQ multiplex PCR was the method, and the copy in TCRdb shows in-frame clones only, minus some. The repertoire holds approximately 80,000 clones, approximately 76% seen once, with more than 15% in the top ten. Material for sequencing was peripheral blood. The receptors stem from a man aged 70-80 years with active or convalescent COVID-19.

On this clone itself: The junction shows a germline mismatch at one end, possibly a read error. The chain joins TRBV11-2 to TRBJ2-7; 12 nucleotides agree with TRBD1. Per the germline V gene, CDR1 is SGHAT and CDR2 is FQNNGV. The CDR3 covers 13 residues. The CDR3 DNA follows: TGTGCCAGCAGCTTAGGGGACAGGGGGCGTCCTGCCTTC. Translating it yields CASSLGDRGRPAF.

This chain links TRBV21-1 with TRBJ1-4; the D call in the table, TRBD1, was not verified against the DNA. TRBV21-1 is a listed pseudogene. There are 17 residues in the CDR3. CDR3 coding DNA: TGTGCCAGCAGCAAAGTGCGCCGGGACAGCCTCGGCCCAAAACTGTTTTTT. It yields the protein CASSKVRRDSLGPKLFF.

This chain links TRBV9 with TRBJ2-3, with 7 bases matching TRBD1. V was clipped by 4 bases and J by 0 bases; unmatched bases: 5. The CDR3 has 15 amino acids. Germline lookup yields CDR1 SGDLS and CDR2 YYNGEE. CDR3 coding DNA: TGTGCCAGCAGCCTAAGACAGGGTAGCACAGATACGCAGTATTTT. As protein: CASSLRQGSTDTQYF.

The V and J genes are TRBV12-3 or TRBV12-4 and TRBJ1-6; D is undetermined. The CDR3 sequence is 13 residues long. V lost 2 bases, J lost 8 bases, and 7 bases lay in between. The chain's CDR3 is CASSLLFDSPLHF. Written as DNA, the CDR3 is TGTGCCAGCAGTTTACTTTTTGATTCACCCCTCCACTTT.

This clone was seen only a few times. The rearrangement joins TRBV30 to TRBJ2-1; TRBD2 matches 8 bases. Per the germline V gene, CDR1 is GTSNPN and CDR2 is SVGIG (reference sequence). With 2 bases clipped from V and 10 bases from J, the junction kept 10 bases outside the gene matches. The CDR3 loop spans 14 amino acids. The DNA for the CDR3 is TGTGCCTGGAGTCTGAGCGGGGGTTTTCGGGAGCAGTTCTTC. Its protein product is CAWSLSGGFREQFF.

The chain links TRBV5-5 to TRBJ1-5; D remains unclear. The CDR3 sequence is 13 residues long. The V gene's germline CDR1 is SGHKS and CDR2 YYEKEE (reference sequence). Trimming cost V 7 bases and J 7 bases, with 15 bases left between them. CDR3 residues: CASFKEEGQPQHF. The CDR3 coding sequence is TGTGCCAGCTTTAAGGAGGAGGGCCAGCCCCAGCATTTT. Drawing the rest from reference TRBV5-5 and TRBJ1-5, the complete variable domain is DAGVTQSPTHLIKTRGQQVTLRCSPISGHKSVSWYQQVLGQGPQFIFQYYEKEERGRGNFPDRFSARQFPNYSSELNVNALLLGDSALYLCASFKEEGQPQHFGDGTRLSIL.

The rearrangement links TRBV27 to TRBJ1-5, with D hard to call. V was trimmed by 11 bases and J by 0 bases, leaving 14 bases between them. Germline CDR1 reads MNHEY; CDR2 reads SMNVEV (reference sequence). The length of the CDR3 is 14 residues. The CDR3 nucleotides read TGTGCCGCAGGATCCGCGGGTAGCAATCAGCCCCAGCATTTT. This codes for CAAGSAGSNQPQHF.

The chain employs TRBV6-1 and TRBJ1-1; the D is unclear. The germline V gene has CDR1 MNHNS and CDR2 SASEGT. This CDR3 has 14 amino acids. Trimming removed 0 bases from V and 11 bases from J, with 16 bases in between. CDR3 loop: CASSEAARGLAAFF. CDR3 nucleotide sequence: TGTGCCAGCAGTGAAGCGGCCCGAGGACTCGCGGCTTTCTTT.

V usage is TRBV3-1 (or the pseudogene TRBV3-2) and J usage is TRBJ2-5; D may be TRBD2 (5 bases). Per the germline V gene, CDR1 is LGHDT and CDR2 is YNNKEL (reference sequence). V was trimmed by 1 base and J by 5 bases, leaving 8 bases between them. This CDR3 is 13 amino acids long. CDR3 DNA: TGTGCCAGCAGCCAAGGCCGAGGGGAGACCCAGTACTTC. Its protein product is CASSQGRGETQYF.

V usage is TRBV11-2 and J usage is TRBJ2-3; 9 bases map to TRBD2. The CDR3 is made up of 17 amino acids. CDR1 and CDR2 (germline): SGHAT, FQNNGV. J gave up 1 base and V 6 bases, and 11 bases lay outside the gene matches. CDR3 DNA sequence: TGTGCCAGCAGGCCTAGCGGGGACCGCCTCGGCACAGATACGCAGTATTTT. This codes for CASRPSGDRLGTDTQYF. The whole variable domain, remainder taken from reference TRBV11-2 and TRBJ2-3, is EAGVAQSPRYKIIEKRQSVAFWCNPISGHATLYWYQQILGQGPKLLIQFQNNGVVDDSQLPKDRFSAERLKGVDSTLKIQPAKLEDSAVYLCASRPSGDRLGTDTQYFGPGTRLTVL.

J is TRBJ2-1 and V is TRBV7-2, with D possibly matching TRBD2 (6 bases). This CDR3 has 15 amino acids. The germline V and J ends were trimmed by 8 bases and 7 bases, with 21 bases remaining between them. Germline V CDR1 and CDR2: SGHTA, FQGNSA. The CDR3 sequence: CASGGRAGSMNEQFF. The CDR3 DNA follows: TGTGCCAGCGGCGGCAGGGCGGGGTCGATGAATGAGCAGTTCTTC.

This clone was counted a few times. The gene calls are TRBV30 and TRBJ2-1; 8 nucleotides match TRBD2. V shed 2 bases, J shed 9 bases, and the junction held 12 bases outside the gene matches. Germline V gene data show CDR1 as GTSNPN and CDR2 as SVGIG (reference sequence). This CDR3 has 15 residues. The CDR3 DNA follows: TGTGCCTGGAGTTGGGGTGCGGGGGGTCTCGGTGAGCAGTTCTTC. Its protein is CAWSWGAGGLGEQFF.

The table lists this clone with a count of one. CDR3 protein: CASSEGISGGYTF. The CDR3 nucleotides read TGTGCCAGCAGTGAAGGGATTAGCGGGGGCTACACCTTC. This chain connects TRBV6-1 to TRBJ1-2; D ambiguous. Germline values: CDR1 MNHNS, CDR2 SASEGT. This CDR3 contains 13 residues. Trimming cost V 1 base and J 8 bases, with 11 bases left between them.

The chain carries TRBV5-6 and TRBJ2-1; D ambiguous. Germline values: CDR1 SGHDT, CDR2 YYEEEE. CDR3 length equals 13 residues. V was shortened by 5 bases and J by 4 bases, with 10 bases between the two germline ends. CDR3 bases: TGTGCCAGCAGGACTGTATTATACAATGAGCAGTTCTTC. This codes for CASRTVLYNEQFF.

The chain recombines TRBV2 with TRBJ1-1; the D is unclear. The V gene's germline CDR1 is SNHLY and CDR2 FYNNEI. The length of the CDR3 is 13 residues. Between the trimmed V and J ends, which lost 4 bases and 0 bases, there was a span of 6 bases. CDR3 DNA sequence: TGTGCCAGCAGTGTCTTTATGAACACTGAAGCTTTCTTT. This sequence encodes CASSVFMNTEAFF.

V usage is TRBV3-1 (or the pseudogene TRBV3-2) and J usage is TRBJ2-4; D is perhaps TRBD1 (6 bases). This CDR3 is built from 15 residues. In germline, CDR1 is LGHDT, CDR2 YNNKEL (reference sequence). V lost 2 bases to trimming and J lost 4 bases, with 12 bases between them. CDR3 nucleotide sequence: TGTGCCAGCAGCCAACAGGGGAGCGCTAAAAACATTCAGTACTTC. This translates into CASSQQGSAKNIQYF.

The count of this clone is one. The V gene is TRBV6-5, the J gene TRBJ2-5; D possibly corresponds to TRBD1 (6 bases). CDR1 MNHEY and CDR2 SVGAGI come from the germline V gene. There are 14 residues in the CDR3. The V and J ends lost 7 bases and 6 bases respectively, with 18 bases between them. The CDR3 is CASIKSLGAKTQYF. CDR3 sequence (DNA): TGTGCCAGCATAAAATCACTGGGGGCAAAGACCCAGTACTTC.

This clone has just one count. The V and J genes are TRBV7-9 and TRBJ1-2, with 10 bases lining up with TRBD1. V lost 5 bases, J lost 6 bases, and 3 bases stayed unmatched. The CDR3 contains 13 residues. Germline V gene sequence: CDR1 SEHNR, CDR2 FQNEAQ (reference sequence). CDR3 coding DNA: TGTGCCAGCAGCGCGACAGGGGGCGATGGCTACACCTTC. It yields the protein CASSATGGDGYTF. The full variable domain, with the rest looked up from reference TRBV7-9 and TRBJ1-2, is DTGVSQNPRHKITKRGQNVTFRCDPISEHNRLYWYRQTLGQGPEFLTYFQNEAQLEKSRLLSDRFSAERPKGSFSTLEIQRTEQGDSAMYLCASSATGGDGYTFGSGTRLTVV.

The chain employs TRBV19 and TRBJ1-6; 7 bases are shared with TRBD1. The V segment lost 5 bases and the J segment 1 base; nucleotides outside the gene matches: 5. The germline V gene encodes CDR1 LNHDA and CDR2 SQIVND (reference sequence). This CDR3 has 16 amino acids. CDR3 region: CASSLGTASYNSPLHF. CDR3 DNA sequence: TGTGCCAGTAGTCTTGGGACAGCTTCCTATAATTCACCCCTCCACTTT.

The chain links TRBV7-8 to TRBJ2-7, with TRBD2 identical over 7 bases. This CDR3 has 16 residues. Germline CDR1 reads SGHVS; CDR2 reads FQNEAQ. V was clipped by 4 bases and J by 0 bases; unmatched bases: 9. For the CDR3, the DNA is TGTGCCAGCAGCTCGCGACTCGCTAGCGGCTCCTACGAGCAGTACTTC. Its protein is CASSSRLASGSYEQYF. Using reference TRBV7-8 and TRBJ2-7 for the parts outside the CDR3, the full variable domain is GAGVSQSPRYKVAKRGQDVALRCDPISGHVSLFWYQQALGQGPEFLTYFQNEAQLDKSGLPSDRFFAERPEGSVSTLKIQRTQQEDSAVYLCASSSRLASGSYEQYFGPGTRLTVT.

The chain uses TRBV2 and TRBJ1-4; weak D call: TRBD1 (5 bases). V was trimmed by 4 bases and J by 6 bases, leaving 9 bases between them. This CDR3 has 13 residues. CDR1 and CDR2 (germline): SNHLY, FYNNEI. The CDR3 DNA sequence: TGTGCCAGCAGTGGGGGCAGGGATGAAAAACTGTTTTTT. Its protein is CASSGGRDEKLFF.

CDR3 region: CAAGRSRGQPQHF. The CDR3 coding sequence is TGTGCTGCCGGAAGGTCCCGCGGTCAGCCCCAGCATTTT. The rearrangement links TRBV30 to TRBJ1-5; D gene ambiguous. The germline CDR1 and CDR2 sequences are GTSNPN and SVGIG (reference sequence). This CDR3 spans 13 amino acids. Variable domain in full (rest from reference TRBV30 and TRBJ1-5): SQTIHQWPATLVQPVGSPLSLECTVEGTSNPNLYWYRQAAGRGLQLLFYSVGIGQISSEVPQNLSASRPQDRQFILSSKKLLLSDSGFYLCAAGRSRGQPQHFGDGTRLSIL.

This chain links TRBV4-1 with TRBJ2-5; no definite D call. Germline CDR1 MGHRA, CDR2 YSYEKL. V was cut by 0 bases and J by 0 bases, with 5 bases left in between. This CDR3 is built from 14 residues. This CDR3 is CASSQDPYQETQYF. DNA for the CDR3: TGCGCCAGCAGCCAAGATCCTTACCAAGAGACCCAGTACTTC.

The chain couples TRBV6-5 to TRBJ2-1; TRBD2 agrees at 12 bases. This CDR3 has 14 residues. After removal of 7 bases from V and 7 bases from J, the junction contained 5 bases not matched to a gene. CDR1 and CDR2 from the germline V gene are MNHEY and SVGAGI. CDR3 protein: CASTGTSGPNEQFF. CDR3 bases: TGTGCCAGCACTGGGACTAGCGGGCCAAATGAGCAGTTCTTC.

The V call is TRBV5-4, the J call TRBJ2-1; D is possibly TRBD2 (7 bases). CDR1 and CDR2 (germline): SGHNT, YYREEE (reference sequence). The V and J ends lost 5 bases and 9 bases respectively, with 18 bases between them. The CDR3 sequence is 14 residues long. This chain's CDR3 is CASRRGGAIGEQFF. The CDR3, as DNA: TGTGCCAGCAGACGTGGGGGGGCAATCGGTGAGCAGTTCTTC.

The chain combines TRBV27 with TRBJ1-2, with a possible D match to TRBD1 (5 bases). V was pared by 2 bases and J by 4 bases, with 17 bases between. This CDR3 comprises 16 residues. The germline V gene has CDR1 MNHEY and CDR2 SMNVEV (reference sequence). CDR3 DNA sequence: TGTGCCAGCAGTTTACTCCCAGGGATGGGAAGCTATGGCTACACCTTC. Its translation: CASSLLPGMGSYGYTF.

The chain's CDR3 is CAVGPGESETQYF. In DNA, the CDR3 is TGTGCCGTTGGACCGGGAGAGTCCGAGACCCAGTACTTC. V usage is TRBV10-3 and J usage is TRBJ2-5; possibly TRBD2 for D (6 bases). CDR3 length: 13 residues. From germline, CDR1 is ENHRY and CDR2 SYGVKD. V shed 11 bases and J shed 5 bases, with 18 bases lying between them.

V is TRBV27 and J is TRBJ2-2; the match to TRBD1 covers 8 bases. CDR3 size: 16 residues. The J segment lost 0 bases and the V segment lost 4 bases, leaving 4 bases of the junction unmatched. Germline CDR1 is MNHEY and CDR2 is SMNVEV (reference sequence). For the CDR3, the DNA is TGTGCCAGCAGTTCGTACAGGGGGTCGAACACCGGGGAGCTGTTTTTT. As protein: CASSSYRGSNTGELFF.

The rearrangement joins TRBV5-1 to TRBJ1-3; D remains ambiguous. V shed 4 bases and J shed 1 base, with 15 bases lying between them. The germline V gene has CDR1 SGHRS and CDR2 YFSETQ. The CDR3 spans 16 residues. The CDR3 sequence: CASSNGNPESGNTIYF. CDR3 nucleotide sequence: TGCGCCAGCAGCAACGGTAACCCGGAGTCTGGAAACACCATATATTTT.

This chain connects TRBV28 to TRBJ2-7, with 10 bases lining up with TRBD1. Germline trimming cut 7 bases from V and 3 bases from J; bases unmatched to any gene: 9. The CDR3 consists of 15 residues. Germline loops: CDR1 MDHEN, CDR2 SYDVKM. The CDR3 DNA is TGTGCCAGCATGGGGTCCGGACAGGGGGGCTACGAGCAGTACTTC. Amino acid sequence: CASMGSGQGGYEQYF.